This T cell receptor (beta chain) came from a study of blood T cell repertoires in COVID-19 (dated by TCRdb to 2019 to 2021). Notes on the research overall: Samples from collaborators originated in the United States, Italy and Spain and spanned both the acute and convalescent phases of COVID-19. The material from the prospective study consisted of cDNA or gDNA derived from T cells, B-cell-depleted T cells, or PBMCs. The dataset comprised deeply sampled blood TCRbeta repertoires from subjects exposed to, actively infected with, or recovered from COVID-19. A freely available public database, intended as a resource for researchers studying the immune response to SARS-CoV-2, is where the repertoires were released. Samples were obtained from the ongoing ImmuneRACE study (first 160 participants) and from roughly 1,300 subjects provided by 6 global collaborators. The sample metadata nearly always contained a de-identified subject ID, COVID-19 status, age in years and sex. Where HLA class I and class II types were available, the types were taken from metadata supplied by the sample provider, not from assay-based typing. The paper's findings and limits, for the study overall: The quantity of clinical and demographic metadata differed by source and by participant and was supplied without curation.

Whole blood was collected in K2EDTA tubes by collaborating institutions according to the institutions' own protocols. For TCRbeta analysis, collaborators shipped samples as frozen whole blood, isolated PBMCs, or DNA extracted from either of those sample types. According to the germline V gene, CDR1 reads SQVTM and CDR2 reads ANQGSEA. The CDR3 starts with the cysteine, ends with the phenylalanine, and has 13 residues. CDR3 DNA only is kept here, 39 bases in frame from base 1. Between the V and J ends, shortened by 4 bases and 4 bases respectively, the junction contains 13 bases. TCRbeta CDR3 regions were amplified from genomic DNA using the immunoSEQ Assay, a bias-controlled multiplex PCR. The authors' analysis ran thus. The number of nucleated cells in each sample was estimated from the amplification of reference gene primers within the assay. To quantify the absolute abundance of each unique TCRbeta CDR3 rearrangement, sequence reads were collapsed and filtered. Productive Simpson clonality was computed per sample as the square root of Simpson's diversity index over productive rearrangements. Entries here come from immuneACCESS through TCRdb and include only in-frame sequences with V and J called. Some clones fail to appear in such tables; in the studies checked, an unresolved V gene covers under half of the shortfall, and the cause of the remainder is unknown. The D gene and trimming were derived from the DNA, and the V and J assignments and clone size from that table. A total of about 89,000 clones appear in this sample, about 90% of them only once. 15% of the sample rests with the top ten.

Turning to this clone: Its antigen specificity is not known. Per-base qualities were not stored, and no clone one base away is much larger.

This sequence uses TRBV29-1 and TRBJ1-2; the D segment could be TRBD1, given 5 matching bases. The sample consisted of peripheral blood. This TCR was sampled from a male donor with acute or convalescent COVID-19. The CDR3: CSVGTNFAYGYTF. The DNA sequence is given as TGCAGCGTTGGGACAAACTTTGCCTATGGCTACACCTTC.